This is a list of T cell receptor beta chains from one sample in a study of long-term antiretroviral therapy in people with HIV. Libraries were prepared by immunoSEQ multiplex PCR; TCRdb keeps only in-frame clonotypes and omits some of them. Among 30,000 to 40,000 clones, roughly 77% were seen once, and the ten largest hold about 3%. This sample comprised unsorted PBMCs, obtained 1.9 years after starting antiretroviral therapy. The receptors stem from a man younger than 35 with HIV. The CDR3 runs from the conserved cysteine through the conserved F or W. A D gene is named only where the DNA matches it firmly. Size values are once, few and many counts, or a class for expanded clones, and some rows have none.

CDR3nt: TGTGCCAGCAGCCAAGATGGCGGGGGGGCCAACGAGCAGTACTTC
CDR3aa: CASSQDGGGANEQYF
abundance: .
v_gene: TRBV4-2
d_gene: TRBD2
j_gene: TRBJ2-7

CDR3nt: TGTGCCAGCAGTTACTCCCCCGTGGCTGAAGCTTTCTTT
CDR3aa: CASSYSPVAEAFF
abundance: .
v_gene: TRBV6-5
d_gene: .
j_gene: TRBJ1-1

CDR3nt: TGTGCCAGCAGGAAAAGGGGGGCCTATGGCTACACCTTC
CDR3aa: CASRKRGAYGYTF
abundance: .
v_gene: TRBV27
d_gene: .
j_gene: TRBJ1-2

CDR3nt: TGTGCCAGTAGTATGGGACTAGCGGGGGGGTCCTCGCAGTATTTT
CDR3aa: CASSMGLAGGSSQYF
abundance: .
v_gene: TRBV19
d_gene: TRBD2
j_gene: TRBJ2-3

CDR3nt: TGTGCCAGTAGTATGTACGACCCAGGGGTCGGGAGCTACACCTTC
CDR3aa: CASSMYDPGVGSYTF
abundance: .
v_gene: TRBV19
d_gene: .
j_gene: TRBJ1-2

CDR3nt: TGTGCCAGCAGCTACGGGACTAGCGGGGGATCAGATACGCAGTATTTT
CDR3aa: CASSYGTSGGSDTQYF
abundance: few
v_gene: TRBV9
d_gene: TRBD2
j_gene: TRBJ2-3

CDR3nt: TGTGCCAGCTCCCAGGGTGGTGAGACCCAGTACTTC
CDR3aa: CASSQGGETQYF
abundance: .
v_gene: TRBV18
d_gene: .
j_gene: TRBJ2-5

CDR3nt: TGCGCCAGCAGCCCATTGGGGGTTTTCGGGGGCCAAGAGACCCAGTACTTC
CDR3aa: CASSPLGVFGGQETQYF
abundance: once
v_gene: TRBV5-1
d_gene: .
j_gene: TRBJ2-5

CDR3nt: TGTGCCAGCAGAGGGGCAGGGGGCGGGGGCACTGAAGCTTTCTTT
CDR3aa: CASRGAGGGGTEAFF
abundance: .
v_gene: TRBV28
d_gene: TRBD1
j_gene: TRBJ1-1

CDR3nt: TGTGCCAGCAGCTCCGGGACAGGGTTTCACTACGAGCAGTACTTC
CDR3aa: CASSSGTGFHYEQYF
abundance: .
v_gene: TRBV11-2
d_gene: TRBD1
j_gene: TRBJ2-7

CDR3nt: TGTGCTAGCAGCCAAACCGGGGAGCTGTTTTTT
CDR3aa: CASSQTGELFF
abundance: once
v_gene: TRBV7-7
d_gene: .
j_gene: TRBJ2-2

CDR3nt: TGTGCCAGTAGCCGGGGACAGTTCTCTGGCTACACCTTC
CDR3aa: CASSRGQFSGYTF
abundance: few
v_gene: TRBV19
d_gene: TRBD1
j_gene: TRBJ1-2

CDR3nt: TGTGCCAGCAGCTTGGCGGGGGGGCTAGGCGATGAGCAGTTCTTC
CDR3aa: CASSLAGGLGDEQFF
abundance: .
v_gene: TRBV5-4
d_gene: TRBD2
j_gene: TRBJ2-1

CDR3nt: TGCGCCAGCAGTCCGAACTCGGGCAGGGCGAACACTGAAGCTTTCTTT
CDR3aa: CASSPNSGRANTEAFF
abundance: .
v_gene: TRBV23-1
d_gene: .
j_gene: TRBJ1-1

CDR3nt: TGTGCCAGCAGCGGCGGACAGGGGGCATACAATGAGCAGTTCTTC
CDR3aa: CASSGGQGAYNEQFF
abundance: .
v_gene: TRBV6-1
d_gene: TRBD1
j_gene: TRBJ2-1

CDR3nt: TGTGCCAGCAGCCGAAAGTCCCCGGATGAGCAGTTCTTC
CDR3aa: CASSRKSPDEQFF
abundance: .
v_gene: TRBV7-3
d_gene: .
j_gene: TRBJ2-1

CDR3nt: TGTGCCAGCAATAAGGGTGGAACTGAAGCTTTCTTT
CDR3aa: CASNKGGTEAFF
abundance: .
v_gene: TRBV6-5
d_gene: .
j_gene: TRBJ1-1

CDR3nt: TGCGCCAGCAGCCCATATTCGGGGGCCGGTGCGGAGACCCAGTACTTC
CDR3aa: CASSPYSGAGAETQYF
abundance: .
v_gene: TRBV5-1
d_gene: .
j_gene: TRBJ2-5

CDR3nt: TGTGCTAGCAGACCTACAGGGTCCGGGGAGCTGTTTTTT
CDR3aa: CASRPTGSGELFF
abundance: once
v_gene: TRBV7-7
d_gene: .
j_gene: TRBJ2-2

CDR3nt: TGTGCCAGCAGCTCCTCTTGGGGGGGCGGTGGCACAGATACGCAGTATTTT
CDR3aa: CASSSSWGGGGTDTQYF
abundance: .
v_gene: TRBV11-3
d_gene: .
j_gene: TRBJ2-3

CDR3nt: TGCAGCGCTCGGACAGGGGCCACAGGTGAAAAACTGTTTTTT
CDR3aa: CSARTGATGEKLFF
abundance: once
v_gene: TRBV29-1
d_gene: TRBD1
j_gene: TRBJ1-4

CDR3nt: TGTGCCAGCTCACCGAACGAGGTGACAGGGGGTACCACTGAAGCTTTCTTT
CDR3aa: CASSPNEVTGGTTEAFF
abundance: once
v_gene: TRBV18
d_gene: TRBD1
j_gene: TRBJ1-1

CDR3nt: TGTGCCAGCAGTGAGGCAGGTTTAGGCAATAATTCACCCCTCCACTTT
CDR3aa: CASSEAGLGNNSPLHF
abundance: .
v_gene: TRBV2
d_gene: .
j_gene: TRBJ1-6

CDR3nt: TGTGCCAGCAGTTCCGCAACGACCGGGACAGACCTAACCGGGGAGCTGTTTTTT
CDR3aa: CASSSATTGTDLTGELFF
abundance: .
v_gene: TRBV27
d_gene: TRBD1
j_gene: TRBJ2-2

CDR3nt: TGTGCCAGCAGTTGGCCGGGACAGATCCAAGAGACCCAGTACTTC
CDR3aa: CASSWPGQIQETQYF
abundance: .
v_gene: TRBV5-6
d_gene: TRBD1
j_gene: TRBJ2-5

CDR3nt: TGTGCCAGCATGAGCGGCTACAATGAGCAGTTCTTC
CDR3aa: CASMSGYNEQFF
abundance: .
v_gene: TRBV27
d_gene: .
j_gene: TRBJ2-1

CDR3nt: TGTGCCAGCAGTTTCGGTACCCTTAATCAGCCCCAGCATTTT
CDR3aa: CASSFGTLNQPQHF
abundance: .
v_gene: TRBV27
d_gene: .
j_gene: TRBJ1-5

CDR3nt: TGTGCCATCACCTCCGGGACGGAAAGTTATGGCTACACCTTC
CDR3aa: CAITSGTESYGYTF
abundance: .
v_gene: TRBV10-3
d_gene: .
j_gene: TRBJ1-2

CDR3nt: TGTGCATCCGGGACAGGGGATTGGAACACCGGGGAGCTGTTTTTT
CDR3aa: CASGTGDWNTGELFF
abundance: .
v_gene: TRBV6-5
d_gene: TRBD1
j_gene: TRBJ2-2

CDR3nt: TGTGCCAGCAGCCGGGACAGGGAGGGGGGCTACACCTTC
CDR3aa: CASSRDREGGYTF
abundance: .
v_gene: TRBV5-4
d_gene: TRBD1
j_gene: TRBJ1-2

CDR3nt: TGTGCCAGCAGCTTCCAGGGGGCGGGTCAGCCCCAGCATTTT
CDR3aa: CASSFQGAGQPQHF
abundance: .
v_gene: TRBV7-2
d_gene: TRBD1
j_gene: TRBJ1-5

CDR3nt: TGTGCCAGCAGCTACCCCTCGGATACGCAGTATTTT
CDR3aa: CASSYPSDTQYF
abundance: .
v_gene: TRBV7-9
d_gene: .
j_gene: TRBJ2-3

CDR3nt: TGCGCCAGCAGCTTGGTTGGGACTACAGATACGCAGTATTTT
CDR3aa: CASSLVGTTDTQYF
abundance: .
v_gene: TRBV5-1
d_gene: .
j_gene: TRBJ2-3

CDR3nt: TGTGCCAGCAGTCTGGCAATGAACACTGAAGCTTTCTTT
CDR3aa: CASSLAMNTEAFF
abundance: .
v_gene: TRBV7-3
d_gene: .
j_gene: TRBJ1-1

CDR3nt: TGTGCCAGCAGTGACCAGTTTATGGTGAACACTGAAGCTTTCTTT
CDR3aa: CASSDQFMVNTEAFF
abundance: .
v_gene: TRBV25-1
d_gene: .
j_gene: TRBJ1-1

CDR3nt: TGTGCCAGCAGCTCCCGGACTAGCGGGGACCAAGAGACCCAGTACTTC
CDR3aa: CASSSRTSGDQETQYF
abundance: .
v_gene: TRBV9
d_gene: TRBD2
j_gene: TRBJ2-5

CDR3nt: TGTGCCAGCAGCTTGGAACAGGCCTATTATGGCTACACCTTC
CDR3aa: CASSLEQAYYGYTF
abundance: .
v_gene: TRBV5-5
d_gene: .
j_gene: TRBJ1-2

CDR3nt: TGTGCCATCAGTGTGAGGGGAGATACGCAGTATTTT
CDR3aa: CAISVRGDTQYF
abundance: .
v_gene: TRBV10-3
d_gene: .
j_gene: TRBJ2-3

CDR3nt: TGTGCCAGCACCCGACAGGGGGCCGCTGAAAAACTGTTTTTT
CDR3aa: CASTRQGAAEKLFF
abundance: .
v_gene: TRBV5-4
d_gene: TRBD1
j_gene: TRBJ1-4

CDR3nt: TGTGCCAGCAGTTCCTTCTCGAACACCGGGGAGCTGTTTTTT
CDR3aa: CASSSFSNTGELFF
abundance: .
v_gene: TRBV27
d_gene: .
j_gene: TRBJ2-2

CDR3nt: TGTGCCAGCAGCGTAGCTTACAGGGGTGGTGAGCAGTTCTTC
CDR3aa: CASSVAYRGGEQFF
abundance: once
v_gene: TRBV9
d_gene: TRBD1
j_gene: TRBJ2-1

CDR3nt: TGTGCCAGCAGTTACGGTATCATCACTGAAGCTTTCTTT
CDR3aa: CASSYGIITEAFF
abundance: once
v_gene: TRBV6-5
d_gene: .
j_gene: TRBJ1-1

CDR3nt: TGTGCCAGCAGCTTAAGTGCTAGCTGGGGGCTGTCAGATACGCAGTATTTT
CDR3aa: CASSLSASWGLSDTQYF
abundance: .
v_gene: TRBV7-2
d_gene: .
j_gene: TRBJ2-3

CDR3nt: TGTGCCAGCAGCCCAGGGGTTAGTCAGCCCCAGCATTTT
CDR3aa: CASSPGVSQPQHF
abundance: .
v_gene: TRBV6-6
d_gene: .
j_gene: TRBJ1-5

CDR3nt: TGTGCCATCAAAGCCTCGAACACTGAAGCTTTCTTT
CDR3aa: CAIKASNTEAFF
abundance: .
v_gene: TRBV10-3
d_gene: .
j_gene: TRBJ1-1

CDR3nt: TGTGCCAGCAGCCCGCTATTGGGATCCGAAGACACTGAAGCTTTCTTT
CDR3aa: CASSPLLGSEDTEAFF
abundance: .
v_gene: TRBV7-8
d_gene: .
j_gene: TRBJ1-1

CDR3nt: TGTGCCAGCAGCTTGGTTCGCCAGGTCTACGAGCAGTACTTC
CDR3aa: CASSLVRQVYEQYF
abundance: few
v_gene: TRBV5-6
d_gene: .
j_gene: TRBJ2-7

CDR3nt: TGCGCCAGCCGGGATGGTGTAGGCACTGAAGCTTTCTTT
CDR3aa: CASRDGVGTEAFF
abundance: .
v_gene: TRBV10-1
d_gene: .
j_gene: TRBJ1-1

CDR3nt: TGTGCCCTCGCCAGCGGGGGGGGTAATGAGCAGTTCTTC
CDR3aa: CALASGGGNEQFF
abundance: .
v_gene: TRBV30
d_gene: TRBD2
j_gene: TRBJ2-1

CDR3nt: TGTGCCAGCAGCGTCTCAGGGGATTCACCCCTCCACTTT
CDR3aa: CASSVSGDSPLHF
abundance: few
v_gene: TRBV7-6
d_gene: .
j_gene: TRBJ1-6

CDR3nt: TGTGCCACAACCACGCAGGGGTACTCTGGAAACACCATATATTTT
CDR3aa: CATTTQGYSGNTIYF
abundance: .
v_gene: TRBV19
d_gene: .
j_gene: TRBJ1-3

CDR3nt: TGTGCCTGGAATCGACCACAGGGGGCGAGGGAGCAGTACTTC
CDR3aa: CAWNRPQGAREQYF
abundance: .
v_gene: TRBV30
d_gene: TRBD1
j_gene: TRBJ2-7

CDR3nt: TGTGCCTGGAGTGTACGTGGGGCCGGGAGAGCTTTCTTT
CDR3aa: CAWSVRGAGRAFF
abundance: .
v_gene: TRBV30
d_gene: .
j_gene: TRBJ1-1

CDR3nt: TGTGCCAGCAGCTTATCCCATGACCAGCCCCAGCATTTT
CDR3aa: CASSLSHDQPQHF
abundance: once
v_gene: TRBV7-8
d_gene: .
j_gene: TRBJ1-5

CDR3nt: TGTGCCAGCAGTGAACGCGGCTATGGCTACACCTTC
CDR3aa: CASSERGYGYTF
abundance: few
v_gene: TRBV2
d_gene: .
j_gene: TRBJ1-2

CDR3nt: TGTGCCACCCGCGGGACAGGGACTGAAGCTTTCTTT
CDR3aa: CATRGTGTEAFF
abundance: .
v_gene: TRBV19
d_gene: TRBD1
j_gene: TRBJ1-1

CDR3nt: TGTGCCAGCAGCTTGCCCGGGGACACTGAAGCTTTCTTT
CDR3aa: CASSLPGDTEAFF
abundance: .
v_gene: TRBV7-9
d_gene: .
j_gene: TRBJ1-1

CDR3nt: TGTGCCAGCAGGGAACGTGCAACTAATGAAAAACTGTTTTTT
CDR3aa: CASRERATNEKLFF
abundance: .
v_gene: TRBV2
d_gene: .
j_gene: TRBJ1-4

CDR3nt: TGTGCCAGCAGGGGGTGGAGCGGGGACCTGTCAGATACGCAGTATTTT
CDR3aa: CASRGWSGDLSDTQYF
abundance: .
v_gene: TRBV2
d_gene: TRBD2
j_gene: TRBJ2-3